The present entry profiles one TCR beta chain with its context. This record belongs to a study of blood T cell repertoires in COVID-19. Authors' data handling: Estimation of nucleated cell counts relied on the amplification of reference gene primers. Measured with immunoSEQ multiplex PCR; TCRdb has only the in-frame clones, and not every one. That table gives V, J and clone size, and the DNA gave D and trimming. The profile shows around 430,000 clones, about 91% of them singletons. CDR3 length: 15 amino acids. Per the germline V gene, CDR1 is SGDLS and CDR2 is YYNGEE. With V trimmed by 3 bases and J by 5 bases, 4 bases remained unmatched.

The V and J genes are TRBV9 and TRBJ1-6; TRBD1 matches at 8 bases. Sequencing input: peripheral blood. The receptor comes from a woman aged 50 to 65 with COVID-19, enrolled during active disease. CDR3 region: CASSGPTGDNSPLHF. CDR3 nucleotides: TGTGCCAGCAGCGGACCGACAGGGGATAATTCACCCCTCCACTTT.